Below are 16 T cell receptor beta chains sequenced from a single sample in a study of T-cell reconstitution after alpha-beta-depleted transplantation in children. A library of TCRbeta sequences, prepared with unique molecular identifiers, was generated. In TCRdb, the PCR reads were re-called with MiXCR into one record per CDR3 protein. The sample shows more than 100,000 distinct CDR3 sequences, approximately 22% of them seen only once. The sample was PBMCs, mostly from graft donor cells, taken 180 days after TCRalphabeta/CD19-depleted stem cell transplant. The origin of the receptors is a male patient aged 2 to 10 who had a stem cell transplant for chronic granulomatous disease, so the T cells may come from the graft donor.

This clonotype appeared many times. The CDR3 sequence: CASSLQVRGVYEQYF. CDR3 in DNA: TGTGCCAGCAGCTTACAAGTTCGAGGCGTCTACGAGCAGTACTTC. V gene TRBV7-9 combines with J gene TRBJ2-7; no definite D call. The V gene's germline CDR1 is SEHNR and CDR2 FQNEAQ (reference sequence). The CDR3 runs 15 residues. With 2 bases removed from V and 3 bases from J, the gap between germline ends came to 14 bases.

The rearrangement uses TRBV5-1 and TRBJ2-2; D is unresolved. The CDR3 runs 12 residues. Trimming took 7 bases from V and 5 from J, leaving 9 bases between them. In germline, CDR1 is SGHRS, CDR2 YFSETQ. CDR3 region: CASGNVTGELFF. CDR3 DNA: TGCGCCAGCGGGAACGTAACCGGGGAGCTGTTTTTT.

This clonotype has just one count. An end of the junction differs from the germline gene, which may be a read error. The V and J genes are TRBV9 and TRBJ2-1, with 9 bases fitting TRBD2. Germline V gives CDR1 SGDLS, CDR2 YYNGEE. This CDR3 spans 15 amino acids. The CDR3 region has the DNA TGTGCCAGCAGCGTAACTCTAGCGGGAAGTAATGAGCATTTCTTC. It encodes CASSVTLAGSNEHFF.

This clonotype was seen at least ten times. This chain links TRBV29-1 with TRBJ2-2; D remains unclear. V was cut by 2 bases and J by 4 bases, with 8 bases left in between. The CDR3 loop spans 13 amino acids. CDR1 is SQVTM, CDR2 ANQGSEA, per germline. This CDR3 reads CSVELSGTGELFF. CDR3 bases: TGCAGCGTTGAACTTTCCGGCACCGGGGAGCTGTTTTTT.

The chain recombines TRBV7-8 with TRBJ2-1; 7 positions agree with TRBD2. V trimming: 3 bases; J trimming: 8 bases; junction bases outside the gene matches: 16. The CDR3 totals 17 residues. Per germline, CDR1 SGHVS and CDR2 FQNEAQ. In nucleotides, the CDR3 is TGTGCCAGCAGCTTGATAAGGGGTAGGGGAGGGAGGGATGAGCAGTTCTTC. Translated, it gives CASSLIRGRGGRDEQFF.

The chain recombines TRBV12-3 or TRBV12-4 with TRBJ1-1; D unresolved. V lost 1 base, J lost 11 bases, and 11 bases lay in between. The CDR3 runs to 12 residues. The CDR3 loop is CASSLVGVGAFF. CDR3 nucleotides: TGTGCCAGCAGTTTAGTTGGGGTTGGGGCTTTCTTT.

This chain joins TRBV15 and TRBJ2-3, with 14 bases lining up with TRBD2. Per the germline V gene, CDR1 is LNHNV and CDR2 is YYDKDF (reference sequence). Trimming at V came to 3 bases and at J to 2 bases, leaving 19 bases not matched to a gene. The CDR3 has 22 residues. CDR3 sequence reads: CATSSRGPGTSGSRVPTDTQYF. As DNA, the CDR3 is TGTGCCACCAGCAGTCGAGGGCCCGGGACTAGCGGGAGCAGAGTGCCCACAGATACGCAGTATTTT. Complete variable domain (other parts from reference TRBV15 and TRBJ2-3): DAMVIQNPRYQVTQFGKPVTLSCSQTLNHNVMYWYQQKSSQAPKLLFHYYDKDFNNEADTPDNFQSRRPNTSFCFLDIRSPGLGDTAMYLCATSSRGPGTSGSRVPTDTQYFGPGTRLTVL.

The rearrangement joins TRBV3-1 to TRBJ2-1, with 9 bases fitting TRBD2. The junction had 14 bases not matched to a gene; V was cut back by 4 bases and J by 7 bases. Germline assignment: CDR1 LGHDT and CDR2 YNNKEL (reference sequence). This CDR3 has 17 amino acids. DNA for the CDR3: TGTGCCAGCAGCCTCCGAGGGGGCGGGGGGGCCATGAATGAGCAGTTCTTC. Encoded protein: CASSLRGGGGAMNEQFF.

The table lists this clonotype with many counts. The chain has TRBV20-1 and TRBJ2-3; D unresolved. From germline, CDR1 is DFQATT and CDR2 SNEGSKA (reference sequence). V lost 3 bases to trimming and J lost 2 bases, with 6 bases between them. This CDR3 comprises 12 residues. CDR3 sequence reads: CSASLITDTQYF. In DNA, the CDR3 is TGCAGTGCTAGTTTGATCACAGATACGCAGTATTTT.

This clonotype was detected only a few times. The genes are TRBV9 and TRBJ2-7; 14 bases are shared with TRBD2. The V gene's germline CDR1 is SGDLS and CDR2 YYNGEE. With 4 bases clipped from V and 6 bases from J, the junction kept 3 bases outside the gene matches. This CDR3 contains 14 residues. DNA of the CDR3: TGTGCCAGCAGCAGGGGACTAGCGGGAGTCGAGCAGTACTTC. Its translation is CASSRGLAGVEQYF.

There are a few counts of this clonotype. The rearrangement joins TRBV12-3 or TRBV12-4 to TRBJ2-1, with 7 bases aligning to TRBD1. This CDR3 has 13 residues. V gave up 7 bases and J gave up 9 bases; unmatched junction bases: 9. The CDR3 DNA is TGTGCCAGCAAAAAAACAGGGGACGGTGAGCAGTTCTTC. This codes for CASKKTGDGEQFF.

Ten or more counts support this clonotype. The CDR3 DNA is TGTGCCACCAGCAGAGATAGTCAGCCCCAGCATTTT. Residues: CATSRDSQPQHF. The chain couples TRBV15 to TRBJ1-5; D remains unclear. Between the trimmed V and J ends, which lost 0 bases and 6 bases, there was a span of 3 bases. The length of the CDR3 is 12 residues. The germline V gene encodes CDR1 LNHNV and CDR2 YYDKDF (reference sequence).

V gene TRBV9 combines with J gene TRBJ2-3; 16 bases match TRBD2. V lost 4 bases, J lost 0 bases, and 5 bases stayed unmatched. Germline loops: CDR1 SGDLS, CDR2 YYNGEE. This CDR3 contains 18 residues. CDR3 loop: CASSPGLAGGLSTDTQYF. CDR3 DNA: TGTGCCAGCAGCCCGGGACTAGCGGGAGGGCTTAGCACAGATACGCAGTATTTT.

This clonotype was counted at least ten times. This chain uses TRBV18 with TRBJ2-1; 9 nucleotides align to TRBD2. This CDR3 has 13 residues. The ends lost 4 bases at V and 9 bases at J; junction bases unmatched: 4. Germline CDR1 reads KGHSH; CDR2 reads LQKENI. CDR3 in amino acids: CASSLAGAGEQFF. CDR3 bases: TGTGCCAGCTCACTAGCGGGAGCGGGTGAGCAGTTCTTC.

In its sample, this clonotype was seen many times. CDR3 protein: CSARKLAGSHEQFF. Written as DNA, the CDR3 is TGCAGTGCTCGGAAACTAGCGGGATCCCATGAGCAGTTCTTC. The V and J genes are TRBV20-1 and TRBJ2-1; TRBD2 aligns across 10 bases. Germline-derived CDR1 and CDR2 are DFQATT and SNEGSKA (reference sequence). V was clipped by 5 bases and J by 8 bases; unmatched bases: 9. This CDR3 comprises 14 residues.

This clonotype was picked up one time. The chain uses TRBV5-1 and TRBJ2-1, with a weak D call TRBD1 (6 bases). From germline, CDR1 is SGHRS and CDR2 YFSETQ. This CDR3 comprises 14 residues. V was pared by 3 bases and J by 3 bases, with 10 bases between. CDR3 sequence reads: CASSYRDNYNEQFF. Written as DNA, the CDR3 is TGCGCCAGCAGCTACCGGGACAACTACAATGAGCAGTTCTTC.